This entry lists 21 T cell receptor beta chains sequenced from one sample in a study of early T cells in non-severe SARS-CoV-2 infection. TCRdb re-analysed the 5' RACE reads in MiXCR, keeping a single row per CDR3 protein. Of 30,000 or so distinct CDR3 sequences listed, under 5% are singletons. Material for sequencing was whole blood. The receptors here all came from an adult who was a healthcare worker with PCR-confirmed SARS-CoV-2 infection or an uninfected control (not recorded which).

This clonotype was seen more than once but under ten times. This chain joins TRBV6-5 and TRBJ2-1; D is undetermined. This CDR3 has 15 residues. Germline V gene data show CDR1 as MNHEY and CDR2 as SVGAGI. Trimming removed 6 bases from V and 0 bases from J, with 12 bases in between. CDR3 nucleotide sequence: TGTGCCAGCAGCCCTGCATTAAGCTCCTACAATGAGCAGTTCTTC. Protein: CASSPALSSYNEQFF.

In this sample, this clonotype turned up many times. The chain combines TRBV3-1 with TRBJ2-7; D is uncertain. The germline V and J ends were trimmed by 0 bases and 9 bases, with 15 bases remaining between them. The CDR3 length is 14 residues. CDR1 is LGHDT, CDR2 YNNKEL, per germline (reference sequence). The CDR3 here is CASSQEPLFRPQYF. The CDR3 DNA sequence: TGTGCCAGCAGCCAAGAACCACTATTCAGACCGCAGTACTTC.

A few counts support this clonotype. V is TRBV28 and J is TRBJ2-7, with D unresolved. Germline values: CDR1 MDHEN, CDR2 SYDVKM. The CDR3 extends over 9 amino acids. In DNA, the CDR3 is TGTCCGGTAATCCACGAGCAGTACTTC. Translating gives CPVIHEQYF.

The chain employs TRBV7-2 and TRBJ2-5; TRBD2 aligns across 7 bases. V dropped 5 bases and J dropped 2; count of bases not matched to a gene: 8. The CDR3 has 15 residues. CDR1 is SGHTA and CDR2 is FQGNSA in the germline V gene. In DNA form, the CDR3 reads TGTGCCAGCAGCCCTTGGCTAGCGGAACAAGAGACCCAGTACTTC. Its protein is CASSPWLAEQETQYF.

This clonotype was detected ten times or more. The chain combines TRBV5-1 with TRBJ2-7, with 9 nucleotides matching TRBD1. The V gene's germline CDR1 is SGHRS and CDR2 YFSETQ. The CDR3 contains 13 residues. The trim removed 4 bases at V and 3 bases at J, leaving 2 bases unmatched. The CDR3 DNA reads TGCGCCAGCAGCGGGACAGGGCTCTACGAGCAGTACTTC. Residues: CASSGTGLYEQYF.

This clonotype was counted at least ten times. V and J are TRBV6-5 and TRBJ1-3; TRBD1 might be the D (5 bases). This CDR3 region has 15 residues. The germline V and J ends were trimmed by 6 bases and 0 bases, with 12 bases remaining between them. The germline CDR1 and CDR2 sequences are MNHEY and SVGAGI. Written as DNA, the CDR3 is TGTGCCAGCAGGGCCGACAGCGTCTCTGGAAACACCATATATTTT. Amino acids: CASRADSVSGNTIYF.

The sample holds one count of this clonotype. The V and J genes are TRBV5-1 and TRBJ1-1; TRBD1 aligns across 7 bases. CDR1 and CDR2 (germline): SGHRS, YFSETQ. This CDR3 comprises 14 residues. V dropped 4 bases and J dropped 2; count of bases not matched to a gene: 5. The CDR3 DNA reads TGCGCCAGCAGCGCGGGACAGCCAAACACTGAAGCTTTCTTT. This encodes CASSAGQPNTEAFF.

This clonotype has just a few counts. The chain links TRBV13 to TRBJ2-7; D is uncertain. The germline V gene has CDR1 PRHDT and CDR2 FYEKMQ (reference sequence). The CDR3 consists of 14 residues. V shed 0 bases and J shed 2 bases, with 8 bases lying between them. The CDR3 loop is CASSLGRRAYEQYF. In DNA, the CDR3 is TGTGCCAGCAGCTTAGGGAGACGGGCCTACGAGCAGTACTTC.

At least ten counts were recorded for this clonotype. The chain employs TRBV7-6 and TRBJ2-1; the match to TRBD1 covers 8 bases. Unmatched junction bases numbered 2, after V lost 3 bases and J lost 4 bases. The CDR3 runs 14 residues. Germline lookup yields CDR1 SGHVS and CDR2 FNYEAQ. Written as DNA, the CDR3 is TGTGCCAGCAGCTTGGGACAGGCATACAATGAGCAGTTCTTC. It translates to CASSLGQAYNEQFF.

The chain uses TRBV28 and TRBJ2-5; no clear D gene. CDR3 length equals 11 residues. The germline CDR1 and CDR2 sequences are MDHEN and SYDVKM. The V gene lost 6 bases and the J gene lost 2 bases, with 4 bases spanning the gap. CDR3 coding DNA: TGTGCCAGCAGCGAGCAAGAGACCCAGTACTTC. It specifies CASSEQETQYF.

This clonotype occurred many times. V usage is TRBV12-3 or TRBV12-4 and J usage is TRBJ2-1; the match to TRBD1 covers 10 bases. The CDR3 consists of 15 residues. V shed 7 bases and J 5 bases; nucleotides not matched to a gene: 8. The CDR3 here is CASTPDRGPHNEQFF. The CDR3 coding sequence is TGTGCCAGCACCCCAGACAGGGGGCCACACAATGAGCAGTTCTTC.

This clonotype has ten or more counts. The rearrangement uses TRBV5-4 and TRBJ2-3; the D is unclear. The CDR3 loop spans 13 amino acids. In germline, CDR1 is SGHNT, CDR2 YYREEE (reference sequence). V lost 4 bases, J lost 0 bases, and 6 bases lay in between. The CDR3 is CASSTYSTDTQYF. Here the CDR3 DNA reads TGTGCCAGCAGCACCTATAGCACAGATACGCAGTATTTT.

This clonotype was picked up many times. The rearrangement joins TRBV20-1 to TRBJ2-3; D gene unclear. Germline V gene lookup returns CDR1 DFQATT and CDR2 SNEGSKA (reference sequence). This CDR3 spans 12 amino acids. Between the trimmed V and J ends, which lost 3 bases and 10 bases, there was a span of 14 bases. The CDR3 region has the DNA TGCAGTGCTAGGGGCCGGACGAATCCGCAGTATTTT. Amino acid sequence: CSARGRTNPQYF.

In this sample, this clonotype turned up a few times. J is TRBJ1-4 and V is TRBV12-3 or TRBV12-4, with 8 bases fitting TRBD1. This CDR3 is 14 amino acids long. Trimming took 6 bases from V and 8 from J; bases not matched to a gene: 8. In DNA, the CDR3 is TGTGCCAGCAGGTCACAGGGGGGAAGAGAAAAACTGTTTTTT. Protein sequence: CASRSQGGREKLFF.

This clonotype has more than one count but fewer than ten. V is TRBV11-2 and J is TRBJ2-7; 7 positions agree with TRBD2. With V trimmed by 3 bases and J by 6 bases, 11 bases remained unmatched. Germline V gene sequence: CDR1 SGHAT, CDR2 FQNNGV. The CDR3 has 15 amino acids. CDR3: CASSFTIGTKSEQYF. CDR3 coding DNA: TGTGCCAGCAGCTTTACTATCGGGACTAAGAGCGAGCAGTACTTC.

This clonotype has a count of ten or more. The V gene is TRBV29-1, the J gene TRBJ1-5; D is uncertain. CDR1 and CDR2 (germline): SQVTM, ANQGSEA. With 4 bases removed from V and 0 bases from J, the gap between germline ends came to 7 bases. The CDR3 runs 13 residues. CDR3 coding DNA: TGCAGCGTTGCTGTCTCTAGCAATCAGCCCCAGCATTTT. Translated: CSVAVSSNQPQHF.

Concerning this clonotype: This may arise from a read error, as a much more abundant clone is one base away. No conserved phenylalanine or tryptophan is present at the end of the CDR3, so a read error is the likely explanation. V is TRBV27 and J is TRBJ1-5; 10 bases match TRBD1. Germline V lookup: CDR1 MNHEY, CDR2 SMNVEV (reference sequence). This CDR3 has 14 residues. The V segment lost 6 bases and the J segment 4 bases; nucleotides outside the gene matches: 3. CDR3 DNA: TGTGCCAGCAGCCCGGGACAGGGGAATCAGCCCCAGCATATT. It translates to CASSPGQGNQPQHI.

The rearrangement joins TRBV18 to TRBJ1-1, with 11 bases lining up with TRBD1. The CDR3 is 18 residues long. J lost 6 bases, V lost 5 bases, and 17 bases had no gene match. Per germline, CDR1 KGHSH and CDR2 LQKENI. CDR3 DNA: TGTGCCAGCTCATCCCTAGGTCCTGGACAGGGGGCTACGGCTGAAGCTTTCTTT. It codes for CASSSLGPGQGATAEAFF. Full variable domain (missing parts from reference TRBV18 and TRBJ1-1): NAGVMQNPRHLVRRRGQEARLRCSPMKGHSHVYWYRQLPEEGLKFMVYLQKENIIDESGMPKERFSAEFPKEGPSILRIQQVVRGDSAAYFCASSSLGPGQGATAEAFFGQGTRLTVV.

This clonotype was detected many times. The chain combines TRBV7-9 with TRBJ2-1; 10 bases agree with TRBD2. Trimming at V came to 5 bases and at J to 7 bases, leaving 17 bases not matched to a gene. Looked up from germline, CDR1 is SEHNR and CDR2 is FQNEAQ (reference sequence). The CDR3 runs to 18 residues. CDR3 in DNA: TGTGCCAGCAGCCCACCCCCCCGGCTAGCGGGGGCCTTGAATGAGCAGTTCTTC. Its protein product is CASSPPPRLAGALNEQFF.

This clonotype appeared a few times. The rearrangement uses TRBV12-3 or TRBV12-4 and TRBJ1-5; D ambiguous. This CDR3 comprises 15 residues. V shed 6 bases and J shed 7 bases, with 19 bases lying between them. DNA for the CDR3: TGTGCCAGCAGCCGCCGAGTGGCACCGGAGCAGCCCCAGCATTTT. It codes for CASSRRVAPEQPQHF.

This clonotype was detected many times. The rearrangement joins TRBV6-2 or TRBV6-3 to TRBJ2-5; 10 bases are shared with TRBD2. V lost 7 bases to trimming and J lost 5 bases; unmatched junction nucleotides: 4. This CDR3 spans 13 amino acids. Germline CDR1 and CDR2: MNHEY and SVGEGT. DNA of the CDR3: TGTGCCAGCACTCGGACTAGCGGCGAGACCCAGTACTTC. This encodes CASTRTSGETQYF.